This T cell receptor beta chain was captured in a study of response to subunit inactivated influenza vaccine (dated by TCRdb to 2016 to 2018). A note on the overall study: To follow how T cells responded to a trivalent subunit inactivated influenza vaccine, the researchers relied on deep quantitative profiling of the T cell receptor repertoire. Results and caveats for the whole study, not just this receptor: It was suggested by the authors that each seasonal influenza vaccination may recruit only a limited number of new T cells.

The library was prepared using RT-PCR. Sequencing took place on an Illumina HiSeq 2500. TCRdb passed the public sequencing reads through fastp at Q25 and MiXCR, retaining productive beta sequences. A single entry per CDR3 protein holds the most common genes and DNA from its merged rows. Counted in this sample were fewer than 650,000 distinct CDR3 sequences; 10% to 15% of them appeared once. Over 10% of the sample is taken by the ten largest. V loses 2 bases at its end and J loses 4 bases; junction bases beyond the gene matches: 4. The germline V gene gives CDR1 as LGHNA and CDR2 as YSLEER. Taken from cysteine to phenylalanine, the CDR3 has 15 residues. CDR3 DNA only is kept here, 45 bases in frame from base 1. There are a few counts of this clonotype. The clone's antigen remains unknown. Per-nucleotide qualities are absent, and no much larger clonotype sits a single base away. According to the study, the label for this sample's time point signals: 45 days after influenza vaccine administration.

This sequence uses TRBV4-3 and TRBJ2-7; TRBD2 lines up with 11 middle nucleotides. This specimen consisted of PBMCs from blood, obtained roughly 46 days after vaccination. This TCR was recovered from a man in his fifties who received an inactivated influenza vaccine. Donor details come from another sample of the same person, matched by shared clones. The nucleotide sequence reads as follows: TGCGCCAGCAGCCAACGACTAGCGGGGAAGTACGAGCAGTACTTC. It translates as CASSQRLAGKYEQYF.